This is a list of T cell receptor beta chains from one sample in a study of beta chain features in type 1 diabetes. Here immunoSEQ multiplex PCR was the method, and the copy in TCRdb shows in-frame clones only, minus some. This sample yields roughly 280,000 clones, of which roughly a quarter are seen a single time; approximately 0.011% belongs to the top ten. The sequenced material came from naive CD4+ T cells from blood. These receptor sequences come from a woman aged 25 to 39 with type 1 diabetes. Each CDR3 is given with its conserved first and last residue. D genes are given only for firm matches. Some rows mark clone size as missing; the rest say once, few, many or name a class of expanded clone.

cdr3_nt: TGTGCCAGCGCGGTAGCAGGGGGCAATGAGCAGTTCTTC
cdr3_aa: CASAVAGGNEQFF
v_call: TRBV7-9
d_call: TRBD1
j_call: TRBJ2-1
clone_size: few

cdr3_nt: TGTGCCAGCAGTTACTCGGGGCAGGGCATGAACACTGAAGCTTTCTTT
cdr3_aa: CASSYSGQGMNTEAFF
v_call: TRBV6-5
d_call: -
j_call: TRBJ1-1
clone_size: few

cdr3_nt: TGTGCCTGGACCGGGGGGGGCAATGAGCAGTTCTTC
cdr3_aa: CAWTGGGNEQFF
v_call: TRBV30
d_call: TRBD2
j_call: TRBJ2-1
clone_size: -

cdr3_nt: TGCGCCAGCAGCTTGACTGGGAACACTGAAGCTTTCTTT
cdr3_aa: CASSLTGNTEAFF
v_call: TRBV5-1
d_call: -
j_call: TRBJ1-1
clone_size: few

cdr3_nt: TGTGCCAGCAGCTTGGAGGGGGCCGCCAAAAACATTCAGTACTTC
cdr3_aa: CASSLEGAAKNIQYF
v_call: TRBV5-6
d_call: TRBD1
j_call: TRBJ2-4
clone_size: -

cdr3_nt: TGTGCCAGCAGCCAACTTTTAGGCGGTTCCTATGGCTACACCTTC
cdr3_aa: CASSQLLGGSYGYTF
v_call: TRBV4-2
d_call: -
j_call: TRBJ1-2
clone_size: few

cdr3_nt: TGTGCCCTCATTAACAACAATGAGCAGTTCTTC
cdr3_aa: CALINNNEQFF
v_call: TRBV7-9
d_call: -
j_call: TRBJ2-1
clone_size: few

cdr3_nt: TGTGCCAGCAGCTTGGGCCGAGTAGAGACCCAGTACTTC
cdr3_aa: CASSLGRVETQYF
v_call: TRBV5-6
d_call: -
j_call: TRBJ2-5
clone_size: -

cdr3_nt: TGTGCCTGGAGCTGGCGGCTCCAGGGTGATACGCAGTATTTT
cdr3_aa: CAWSWRLQGDTQYF
v_call: TRBV30
d_call: -
j_call: TRBJ2-3
clone_size: -

cdr3_nt: TGTGCCAGCTCATGGGACAGGGGCGATGAGCAGTTCTTC
cdr3_aa: CASSWDRGDEQFF
v_call: TRBV18
d_call: TRBD1
j_call: TRBJ2-1
clone_size: -

cdr3_nt: TGTGCCAGCAGTTACAATCCGGAGACCTACGAGCAGTACTTC
cdr3_aa: CASSYNPETYEQYF
v_call: TRBV6-5
d_call: -
j_call: TRBJ2-7
clone_size: few